The 8 T cell receptor beta chains below were found in one sample sequenced in a study of identical twins. TCRdb reanalysed the 5' RACE reads using MiXCR and keeps one entry per CDR3 protein. The data hold about 890,000 distinct CDR3 sequences, with more than 9% observed a single time. The sample was also reused in another study, on yellow fever vaccine responses in identical twins.

Sequenced: PBMCs. These TCRs come from a woman in her late teens or twenties in good health.

This clonotype was observed a few times. The chain joins TRBV7-9 to TRBJ2-7; no reliable D call. V lost 4 bases and J lost 3, with 10 bases in between. Germline CDR1 reads SEHNR; CDR2 reads FQNEAQ (reference sequence). The CDR3 extends over 13 amino acids. Here the CDR3 DNA reads TGTGCCAGCAGCTCCGAAGCCGGCTACGAGCAGTACTTC. It yields the protein CASSSEAGYEQYF.

This clonotype was detected a few times. The rearrangement uses TRBV24-1 and TRBJ1-1, with D possibly being TRBD1 (6 bases). Trimming stripped 5 bases from V and 6 bases from J, with 12 bases between. The length of the CDR3 is 13 residues. CDR1 is KGHDR and CDR2 is SFDVKD in the germline V gene. Here the CDR3 DNA reads TGTGCCACCAGTGGGGGGGGCTCATCTGAAGCTTTCTTT. Translated, it gives CATSGGGSSEAFF.

This clonotype was counted a single time. One junction end does not reproduce the germline sequence, and a read error may be involved. The V call is TRBV14, the J call TRBJ2-7; D remains unclear. Per the germline V gene, CDR1 is SGHDN and CDR2 is FVKESK. The CDR3 runs 14 residues. The CDR3 protein is CASSQADGFYEPYF. DNA for the CDR3: TGTGCCAGCAGCCAAGCGGACGGTTTTTACGAGCCGTACTTC. Full variable domain (remainder filled in from reference TRBV14 and TRBJ2-7): EAGVTQFPSHSVIEKGQTVTLRCDPISGHDNLYWYRRVMGKEIKFLLHFVKESKQDESGMPNNRFLAERTGGTYSTLKVQPAELEDSGVYFCASSQADGFYEPYFGPGTRLTVT.

V usage is TRBV11-3 and J usage is TRBJ2-1, with TRBD1 matching 7 bases. Germline loops: CDR1 SGHNT, CDR2 YENEEA. The CDR3 has 16 residues. The V and J ends lost 4 bases and 0 bases, in that order; junction bases with no gene match: 6. The CDR3 nucleotides are TGTGCCAGCAGCTCGGCGACAGGGAGCTCCTACAATGAGCAGTTCTTC. Its translation: CASSSATGSSYNEQFF.

This clonotype was seen more than once but under ten times. The chain carries TRBV6-2 or TRBV6-3 and TRBJ2-2, with 7 nucleotides matching TRBD2. V shed 7 bases, J shed 5 bases, and the junction held 13 bases outside the gene matches. The length of the CDR3 is 16 residues. Germline loops: CDR1 MNHEY, CDR2 SVGEGT. The CDR3 is CASTPRNGGRTGELFF. CDR3 DNA: TGTGCCAGCACCCCTAGGAACGGCGGGAGAACCGGGGAGCTGTTTTTT.

This clonotype has more than one count but fewer than ten. The rearrangement joins TRBV6-5 to TRBJ2-7; D gene unclear. This CDR3 contains 13 residues. From germline, CDR1 is MNHEY and CDR2 SVGAGI. The V end lost 0 bases, the J end lost 5 bases, and 8 bases lay between the germline ends. The CDR3 coding sequence is TGTGCCAGCAGTTACTCCCCACGGGACGAGCAGTACTTC. As protein: CASSYSPRDEQYF.

The rearrangement links TRBV15 to TRBJ2-3; 8 nucleotides line up with TRBD1. Germline loops: CDR1 LNHNV, CDR2 YYDKDF (reference sequence). The CDR3 length is 15 residues. The V gene end was trimmed by 2 bases and the J gene end by 1 base; junction bases not matched to a gene: 2. As DNA, the CDR3 is TGTGCCACCAGCAGACAGGGGGCTGGCACAGATACGCAGTATTTT. Its translation: CATSRQGAGTDTQYF. Variable domain in full (rest from reference TRBV15 and TRBJ2-3): DAMVIQNPRYQVTQFGKPVTLSCSQTLNHNVMYWYQQKSSQAPKLLFHYYDKDFNNEADTPDNFQSRRPNTSFCFLDIRSPGLGDTAMYLCATSRQGAGTDTQYFGPGTRLTVL.

The chain combines TRBV12-3 or TRBV12-4 with TRBJ2-7; 12 bases agree with TRBD1. The CDR3 spans 14 residues. V dropped 5 bases and J dropped 5; count of bases not matched to a gene: 4. The CDR3: CASSNRDRGHEQYF. In DNA form, the CDR3 reads TGTGCCAGCAGTAACCGGGACAGGGGGCACGAGCAGTACTTC.